A single sample gave rise to the 10 T cell receptor beta chains below, sequenced in a study of blood T cell repertoires in COVID-19. The assay was immunoSEQ multiplex PCR, and TCRdb's table has in-frame clones only and misses some. The profile shows approximately 300,000 clones, around 89% of them singletons. The sample taken for sequencing was peripheral blood. The receptors here all came from a young man who had recovered from COVID-19.

This chain links TRBV15 with TRBJ2-7; D is undetermined. CDR1 and CDR2 from the germline V gene are LNHNV and YYDKDF (reference sequence). V gave up 4 bases and J gave up 3 bases, with 7 bases separating them. The CDR3 is 12 residues long. As DNA, the CDR3 is TGTGCCACCAGCATCAACAGCTACGAGCAGTACTTC. Translated: CATSINSYEQYF.

The chain uses TRBV9 and TRBJ1-1; D possibly corresponds to TRBD1 (5 bases). This CDR3 is built from 14 residues. The germline V gene has CDR1 SGDLS and CDR2 YYNGEE. Trimming shortened V by 4 bases and J by 5 bases, and 15 bases separated the two germline ends. CDR3: CASSPSLGATEAFF. The CDR3 bases are TGTGCCAGCAGCCCCTCCCTAGGGGCTACTGAAGCTTTCTTT.

The rearrangement links TRBV5-4 to TRBJ1-6, with TRBD1 as a possible D gene (5 bases). From germline, CDR1 is SGHNT and CDR2 YYREEE (reference sequence). The CDR3 length is 15 residues. CDR3 in DNA: TGTGCTACCACCCCAGGGTCCCAGTTGAATTCACCCCTCCACTTT. Residues: CATTPGSQLNSPLHF.

The chain joins TRBV12-2 to TRBJ2-1; the D call TRBD2 from the table was never checked on the DNA. TRBV12-2 is an annotated pseudogene. The length of the CDR3 is 20 residues. CDR3 nucleotides: TGTGCAAGTCGCTTAGATCCTCAAACCTTAGCGGAGTCCTCCTACAATGAGCAGTTCTTC. It yields the protein CASRLDPQTLAESSYNEQFF.

The genes are TRBV5-1 and TRBJ2-1, with 8 nucleotides matching TRBD1. CDR1 and CDR2 (germline): SGHRS, YFSETQ. This CDR3 is built from 13 residues. V lost 4 bases and J lost 3; bases outside the gene matches: 0. CDR3 in DNA: TGCGCCAGCAGCGACAGGGGCTACAATGAGCAGTTCTTC. Protein product: CASSDRGYNEQFF.

The V call is TRBV25-1, the J call TRBJ2-6; D uncertain. Trimming cost V 3 bases and J 1 base, with 7 bases left between them. CDR3 length: 15 residues. From germline, CDR1 is MGHDK and CDR2 SYGVNS. This chain's CDR3 is CASSDPGSGANVLTF. The CDR3 region has the DNA TGTGCCAGCAGTGATCCAGGTTCTGGGGCCAACGTCCTGACTTTC.

Comments on this clone: The sample contains more than one DNA sequence encoding this CDR3. The rearrangement uses TRBV6-5 and TRBJ1-1, with 10 positions matching TRBD1. Germline CDR1 reads MNHEY; CDR2 reads SVGAGI. J was trimmed by 5 bases and V by 0 bases; bases with no gene match: 3. This CDR3 has 15 residues. CDR3 amino acids: CASSYSGQGGTEAFF. The CDR3 region has the DNA TGTGCCAGCAGTTACTCAGGACAGGGGGGGACTGAAGCTTTCTTT.

This rearrangement joins TRBV19 to TRBJ1-2; 9 bases map to TRBD1. The CDR3 is made up of 12 amino acids. Germline-derived CDR1 and CDR2 are LNHDA and SQIVND (reference sequence). V lost 7 bases, J lost 5 bases, and 2 bases stayed unmatched. The CDR3 loop reads CASTGQGYGYTF. In nucleotides, the CDR3 is TGTGCCAGTACCGGACAGGGGTATGGCTACACCTTC.

The chain joins TRBV24-1 to TRBJ2-1; 8 positions agree with TRBD2. Germline CDR1 and CDR2: KGHDR and SFDVKD. Unmatched junction bases numbered 5, after V lost 3 bases and J lost 5 bases. The CDR3 totals 15 residues. CDR3 in amino acids: CATSDITSGDNEQFF. CDR3 nucleotide sequence: TGTGCCACCAGTGATATCACTAGCGGAGACAATGAGCAGTTCTTC.

V gene TRBV2 combines with J gene TRBJ2-3; D call uncertain. The V gene's germline CDR1 is SNHLY and CDR2 FYNNEI. This CDR3 spans 16 amino acids. V dropped 2 bases and J dropped 3 bases, with 15 bases sitting between them. The DNA of the CDR3 is TGTGCCAGCAGTGAACCACCCGACGAAGCGACAGATACGCAGTATTTT. It encodes CASSEPPDEATDTQYF.